This TCR beta chain was identified in a study of cytomegalovirus exposure and HLA in healthy donors. CDR3 length: 11 amino acids. V was pared by 7 bases and J by 2 bases, with 6 bases between. Germline V gene sequence: CDR1 SGHRS, CDR2 YFSETQ. PCR involved 60 Vbeta and 13 Jbeta primers. Here immunoSEQ multiplex PCR was the method, and the copy in TCRdb shows in-frame clones only, minus some. The profile shows 75,000 to 95,000 clones, 84% of them singletons. The rearrangement joins TRBV5-1 to TRBJ1-2, with D perhaps matching TRBD1 (6 bases). This TCR came from a man between 18 and 35 years old in good health and CMV-seronegative. The sample consisted of PBMCs. CDR3: CASQGNYGYTF. The CDR3 DNA reads as TGCGCCAGCCAGGGGAACTATGGCTACACCTTC.